Following are 9 T cell receptor beta chains from one sample sequenced in a study of CD8+ T cells in alopecia areata. Sequencing used cDNA as its template, made by extracting RNA and reverse transcribing it. Clones were read by immunoSEQ multiplex PCR, and TCRdb kept only the in-frame ones, dropping some. The data hold 200,000 or so clones, with about two fifths observed a single time. Treatment here: oral pan-JAK inhibitor, 5-10 mg twice daily. The material was CD4+ T cells sorted from blood, obtained around week 31, from a patient treated with tofacitinib. The receptor source for this set is a human donor with alopecia areata.

The V and J genes are TRBV4-1 and TRBJ2-5; 10 nucleotides agree with TRBD2. Looked up from germline, CDR1 is MGHRA and CDR2 is YSYEKL. J lost 4 bases, V lost 1 base, and 9 bases had no gene match. The CDR3 extends over 17 amino acids. CDR3 bases: TGCGCCAGCAGCCAAGCGTCCAGCGGGAGGGTTCGAGAGACCCAGTACTTC. Translation: CASSQASSGRVRETQYF.

The J gene is TRBJ1-1, the V gene TRBV5-1; TRBD1 might be the D (6 bases). V lost 1 base, J lost 0 bases, and 10 bases lay in between. The CDR3 contains 15 residues. CDR1 is SGHRS and CDR2 is YFSETQ in the germline V gene. In nucleotides, the CDR3 is TGCGCCAGCAGCTTGACAGGGATTCTGAACACTGAAGCTTTCTTT. It specifies CASSLTGILNTEAFF.

CDR3: CAWGTPVSTGNTIYF. CDR3 coding DNA: TGTGCCTGGGGTACCCCGGTTTCCACTGGAAACACCATATATTTT. This rearrangement joins TRBV30 to TRBJ1-3; D uncertain. V was clipped by 5 bases and J by 2 bases, with 16 bases between them. The CDR3 contains 15 residues. Germline CDR1 is GTSNPN and CDR2 is SVGIG (reference sequence). Drawing the rest from reference TRBV30 and TRBJ1-3, the complete variable domain is SQTIHQWPATLVQPVGSPLSLECTVEGTSNPNLYWYRQAAGRGLQLLFYSVGIGQISSEVPQNLSASRPQDRQFILSSKKLLLSDSGFYLCAWGTPVSTGNTIYFGEGSWLTVV.

The chain is built from TRBV4-2 and TRBJ1-1; D gene ambiguous. The V gene lost 2 bases and the J gene lost 2 bases, with 12 bases spanning the gap. Germline CDR1 and CDR2: LGHNA and YNFKEQ. The CDR3 has 15 amino acids. In DNA, the CDR3 is TGTGCCAGCAGCCAAACGACTGCCACAAACACTGAAGCTTTCTTT. Translating gives CASSQTTATNTEAFF.

The CDR3 nucleotides are TGTGCCAGCAGCTTTTCTCCAGGACGACTGATATATGGCTACACCTTC. Protein: CASSFSPGRLIYGYTF. The chain carries TRBV5-6 and TRBJ1-2; D gene unclear. V was clipped by 2 bases and J by 5 bases, with 19 bases between them. The CDR3 is 16 residues long. Germline V gene sequence: CDR1 SGHDT, CDR2 YYEEEE.

This clone showed up just once. CDR3 nucleotide sequence: TGTGCCAGCAGTTACTCGGGGGCAGTTAATTCACCCCTCCACTTT. As protein: CASSYSGAVNSPLHF. The V and J genes are TRBV6-5 and TRBJ1-6; weak D call: TRBD1 (6 bases). CDR1 and CDR2 (germline): MNHEY, SVGAGI. The CDR3 runs 15 residues. V was trimmed by 0 bases and J by 6 bases, leaving 9 bases between them.

This clone has only a few counts. The V gene is TRBV7-8, the J gene TRBJ2-5; the match to TRBD1 covers 9 bases. Germline values: CDR1 SGHVS, CDR2 FQNEAQ. This CDR3 spans 16 amino acids. The V gene end was trimmed by 0 bases and the J gene end by 2 bases; junction bases not matched to a gene: 4. The CDR3 spells CASSLANRGRQETQYF. Here the CDR3 DNA reads TGTGCCAGCAGCTTAGCGAACAGGGGGCGGCAAGAGACCCAGTACTTC.

The chain links TRBV27 to TRBJ2-1; tentative D call: TRBD2 (5 bases). The CDR3 covers 16 residues. The V end was cut by 3 bases, the J end by 15 bases, with 27 bases between. CDR1 and CDR2 (germline): MNHEY, SMNVEV (reference sequence). In DNA form, the CDR3 reads TGTGCCAGCAGTTTGTCGGCCTGGGAGCCCAATCGAGATCGGTTCTTC. Amino acid sequence: CASSLSAWEPNRDRFF.

A few counts support this clone. The chain links TRBV30 to TRBJ2-7, with 10 bases matching TRBD2. The CDR3 is 14 residues long. J gave up 2 bases and V 2 bases, and 3 bases lay outside the gene matches. Germline V gene data show CDR1 as GTSNPN and CDR2 as SVGIG (reference sequence). The CDR3 DNA follows: TGTGCCTGGAGTATACTAGCGGGACCCTACGAGCAGTACTTC. Protein sequence: CAWSILAGPYEQYF. Together with reference TRBV30 and TRBJ2-7, the CDR3 gives the full variable domain: SQTIHQWPATLVQPVGSPLSLECTVEGTSNPNLYWYRQAAGRGLQLLFYSVGIGQISSEVPQNLSASRPQDRQFILSSKKLLLSDSGFYLCAWSILAGPYEQYFGPGTRLTVT.